This is a list of T cell receptor beta chains from one sample in a study of T cells in Graves' hyperthyroidism and ophthalmopathy. TCRdb independently ran MiXCR on the multiplex PCR reads; one entry per CDR3 protein. Of 300,000 to 400,000 distinct CDR3 sequences listed, around 23% are singletons. Sequencing was done on a sample of blood. The receptors shown here come from a woman in her fifties or sixties with Graves' hyperthyroidism. The CDR3 runs from the conserved cysteine through the conserved F or W.

V: TRBV2; J: TRBJ1-2; length: 13; CDR3: CASMGDSYYGYTF
V: TRBV29-1; J: TRBJ2-3; length: 14; CDR3: CSVDASGSFDTQYF
V: TRBV27; J: TRBJ1-1; length: 13; CDR3: CASSLVPSTEAFF
V: TRBV7-2; J: TRBJ1-2; length: 15; CDR3: CASSRGGTANYGYTF
V: TRBV28; J: TRBJ1-1; length: 14; CDR3: CASSSGGVNTEAFF
V: TRBV12-3/TRBV12-4; J: TRBJ1-1; length: 13; CDR3: CASSLSTGGRAFF
V: TRBV11-2; J: TRBJ2-2; length: 14; CDR3: CASRVTQNTGELFF
V: TRBV28; J: TRBJ1-1; length: 15; CDR3: CASSQPGLSGTEAFF
V: TRBV6-1; J: TRBJ2-1; length: 13; CDR3: CASSEALRGGPFF
V: TRBV28; J: TRBJ1-1; length: 12; CDR3: CATITGGGGAFF
V: TRBV6-1; J: TRBJ1-5; length: 15; CDR3: CASTLGGIGNQPQHF
V: TRBV7-8; J: TRBJ1-2; length: 13; CDR3: CASSLKVNYGYTF
V: TRBV5-1; J: TRBJ2-1; length: 15; CDR3: CASSLMSSGNNEQFF
V: TRBV6-6; J: TRBJ2-7; length: 11; CDR3: CASSYMGEQYF
V: TRBV25-1; J: TRBJ1-5; length: 13; CDR3: CASSGQPYQPQHF
V: TRBV5-5; J: TRBJ1-1; length: 14; CDR3: CASSYPQRLAEAFF
V: TRBV10-2; J: TRBJ2-7; length: 15; CDR3: CASRLTGERSYEQYF
V: TRBV5-8; J: TRBJ2-7; length: 14; CDR3: CASTRPGRWGEQYF
V: TRBV6-1; J: TRBJ2-5; length: 12; CDR3: CASREIQETQYF
V: TRBV12-3/TRBV12-4; J: TRBJ1-2; length: 14; CDR3: CASSFRVRGYGYTF
V: TRBV12-3/TRBV12-4; J: TRBJ2-7; length: 16; CDR3: CASSFIGRSPGDEQYF
V: TRBV9; J: TRBJ1-6; length: 16; CDR3: CASSARTGKYNSPLHF
V: TRBV6-5; J: TRBJ2-2; length: 15; CDR3: CASSYSRAGVGELFF
V: TRBV27; J: TRBJ2-1; length: 16; CDR3: CASSSRLAGGHDEQFF
V: TRBV6-5; J: TRBJ2-3; length: 14; CDR3: CASSYSYYGDTQYF
V: TRBV27; J: TRBJ1-2; length: 14; CDR3: CASRTGGDRYGYTF
V: TRBV7-2; J: TRBJ2-5; length: 14; CDR3: CASSLGGNIETQYF
V: TRBV6-1; J: TRBJ2-2; length: 14; CDR3: CASKGAGGTGELFF
V: TRBV20-1; J: TRBJ2-7; length: 13; CDR3: CSAASGRSYEQYF
V: TRBV20-1; J: TRBJ1-2; length: 11; CDR3: CSVTANYGYTF
V: TRBV27; J: TRBJ2-3; length: 17; CDR3: CASSPGLAGGPQDTQYF
V: TRBV12-3/TRBV12-4; J: TRBJ1-5; length: 13; CDR3: CASSLLGKQPQHF
V: TRBV20-1; J: TRBJ1-3; length: 15; CDR3: CSARAPGGTGNTIYF
V: TRBV12-3/TRBV12-4; J: TRBJ1-3; length: 16; CDR3: CASSPSDVFSGNTIYF
V: TRBV7-9; J: TRBJ2-3; length: 13; CDR3: CASSDDSTDTQYF
V: TRBV5-4; J: TRBJ2-7; length: 14; CDR3: CASSPQNPTGEQYF
V: TRBV6-1; J: TRBJ2-1; length: 15; CDR3: CASSQLAGGRFEQFF
V: TRBV29-1; J: TRBJ1-1; length: 11; CDR3: CSVLWLTEAFF
V: TRBV20-1; J: TRBJ1-6; length: 14; CDR3: CSAKTELANSPLHF
V: TRBV28; J: TRBJ2-1; length: 18; CDR3: CASSPSPGGRSSYNEQFF
V: TRBV2; J: TRBJ2-1; length: 14; CDR3: CASSARLAANEQFF
V: TRBV5-5; J: TRBJ2-7; length: 15; CDR3: CASSLGWVGAYEQYF
V: TRBV12-3/TRBV12-4; J: TRBJ1-2; length: 14; CDR3: CASSRIILNNGYTF
V: TRBV7-9; J: TRBJ1-6; length: 16; CDR3: CASSHAGTGGYSPLHF
V: TRBV20-1; J: TRBJ2-1; length: 14; CDR3: CSARGTRDYNEQFF
V: TRBV12-3/TRBV12-4; J: TRBJ1-2; length: 15; CDR3: CASSSWDEGNYGYTF
V: TRBV25-1; J: TRBJ2-4; length: 15; CDR3: CASSEWNGRTNIQYF
V: TRBV7-2; J: TRBJ2-1; length: 19; CDR3: CASSSRRGAHESSYNEQFF
V: TRBV6-6; J: TRBJ1-5; length: 18; CDR3: CASRQAHDRVGSNQPQHF
V: TRBV7-3; J: TRBJ2-3; length: 16; CDR3: CASSSGGGSGTDTQYF
V: TRBV19; J: TRBJ1-2; length: 15; CDR3: CASTSMGSGGYGYTF
V: TRBV5-1; J: TRBJ2-2; length: 14; CDR3: CASSLVLHTGEPFF
V: TRBV27; J: TRBJ2-1; length: 13; CDR3: CASRGTATNEQFF
V: TRBV6-1; J: TRBJ2-1; length: 16; CDR3: CASSDRGLAGYNEQFF
V: TRBV4-1; J: TRBJ2-7; length: 14; CDR3: CASSQTPAGYEQYF
V: TRBV28; J: TRBJ1-5; length: 15; CDR3: CASSLLASSNQPQHF
V: TRBV15; J: TRBJ1-1; length: 15; CDR3: CATSKPNTVNTEAFF
V: TRBV9; J: TRBJ1-4; length: 14; CDR3: CASSQGQGKEKLFF